This TCR beta chain was sequenced for a study of cytomegalovirus exposure and HLA in healthy donors. 60 Vbeta and 13 Jbeta primers were used in PCR. TCRdb keeps only in-frame clones here, not all; method: immunoSEQ multiplex PCR. The sample consists of 100,000 or so clones, roughly 73% of them appearing once. Sequences were obtained from PBMCs. The receptor comes from a woman in her forties in good health and CMV-seropositive.

The CDR3: CASRFGSSYNEQFF. CDR3 bases: TGTGCCAGCCGCTTTGGGAGCTCCTACAATGAGCAGTTCTTC. The chain combines TRBV28 with TRBJ2-1, with D perhaps matching TRBD2 (5 bases). V was pared by 8 bases and J by 0 bases, with 11 bases between. The CDR3 runs to 14 residues. In germline, CDR1 is MDHEN, CDR2 SYDVKM.